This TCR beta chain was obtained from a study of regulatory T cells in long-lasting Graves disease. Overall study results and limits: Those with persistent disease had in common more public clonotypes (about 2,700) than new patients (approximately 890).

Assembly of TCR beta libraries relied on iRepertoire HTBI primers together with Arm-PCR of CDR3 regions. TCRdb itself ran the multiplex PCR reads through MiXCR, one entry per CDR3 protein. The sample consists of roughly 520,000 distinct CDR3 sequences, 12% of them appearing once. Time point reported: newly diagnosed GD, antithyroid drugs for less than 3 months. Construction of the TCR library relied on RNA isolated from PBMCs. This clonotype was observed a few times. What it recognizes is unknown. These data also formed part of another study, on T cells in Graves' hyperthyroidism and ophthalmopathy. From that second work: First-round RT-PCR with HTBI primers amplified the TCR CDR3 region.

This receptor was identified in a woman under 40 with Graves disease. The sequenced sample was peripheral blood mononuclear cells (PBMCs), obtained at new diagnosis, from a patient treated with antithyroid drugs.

The CDR3 loop is CASSLFWTDTQYF. DNA of the CDR3: TGTGCCAGCAGCTTGTTCTGGACGGATACGCAGTATTTT. The chain uses TRBV5-6 and TRBJ2-3; D unresolved. This CDR3 spans 13 amino acids. Germline CDR1 SGHDT, CDR2 YYEEEE. The V end was cut by 1 base, the J end by 6 bases, with 9 bases between.